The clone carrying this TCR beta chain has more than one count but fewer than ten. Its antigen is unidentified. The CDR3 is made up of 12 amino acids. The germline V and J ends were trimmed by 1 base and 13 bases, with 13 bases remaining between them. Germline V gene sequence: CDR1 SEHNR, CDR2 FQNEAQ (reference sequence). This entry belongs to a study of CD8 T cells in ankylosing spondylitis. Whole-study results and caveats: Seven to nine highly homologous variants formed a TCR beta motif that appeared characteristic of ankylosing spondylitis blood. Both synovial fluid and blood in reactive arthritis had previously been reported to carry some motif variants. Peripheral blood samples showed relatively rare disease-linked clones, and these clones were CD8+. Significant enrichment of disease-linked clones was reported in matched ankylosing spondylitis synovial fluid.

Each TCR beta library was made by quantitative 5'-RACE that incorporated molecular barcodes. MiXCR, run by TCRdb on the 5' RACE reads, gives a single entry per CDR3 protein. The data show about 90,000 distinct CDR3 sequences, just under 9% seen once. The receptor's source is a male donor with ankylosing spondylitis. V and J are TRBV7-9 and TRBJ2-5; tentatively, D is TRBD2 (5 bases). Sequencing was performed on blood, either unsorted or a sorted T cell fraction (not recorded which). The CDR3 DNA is TGTGCCAGCAGCTTAGGCCTAGCCTCCGGGTACTTC. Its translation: CASSLGLASGYF.